The next 5 T cell receptor beta chains were all read from a single sample in a study of metastatic and nonmetastatic thyroid tumors. Every patient underwent thyroid surgery untreated. TCRdb ran MiXCR on the PCR reads. The sample holds around 36,000 clones, around 32% seen once. The sequencing input was blood. The receptors derive from a female donor with papillary thyroid cancer or a benign thyroid nodule (not recorded which). Some clones in this sample may be carry-over from other donors' samples.

CDR3 coding DNA: TGTGCCAGCAGTTCAACCGGGTCAAGCGAGGGCTACACCTTC. This gives the protein CASSSTGSSEGYTF. The V gene is TRBV28, the J gene TRBJ1-2, with D unclear. V was cut by 4 bases and J by 8 bases, with 17 bases left in between. Per the germline V gene, CDR1 is MDHEN and CDR2 is SYDVKM. This CDR3 is 14 amino acids long.

This clone was recorded at least ten times. The V and J genes are TRBV5-1 and TRBJ2-7, with D possibly matching TRBD1 (6 bases). Germline V gives CDR1 SGHRS, CDR2 YFSETQ. The V end lost 3 bases, the J end lost 2 bases, and 12 bases lay between the germline ends. The CDR3 has 14 amino acids. CDR3 region: CASSSDSGPYEQYF. CDR3 coding DNA: TGCGCCAGCAGCTCGGACAGTGGTCCCTACGAGCAGTACTTC.

This clone has a count of ten or more. The CDR3 here is CASSFGLGEQFF. CDR3 in DNA: TGTGCCAGCAGCTTCGGGTTGGGGGAGCAGTTCTTC. The chain employs TRBV7-8 and TRBJ2-1, with unresolved D. Per the germline V gene, CDR1 is SGHVS and CDR2 is FQNEAQ. The ends were cut back, 3 bases at V and 10 bases at J, with 10 bases in the middle. The CDR3 is 12 residues long.

This clone occurred many times. This sequence joins TRBV7-3 and TRBJ2-3; D unresolved. Deletions cut 0 bases from V and 2 bases from J, with 6 bases between. This CDR3 has 14 residues. The germline CDR1 and CDR2 sequences are SGHTA and FQGTGA. This CDR3 reads CASSLTLPTDTQYF. Written as DNA, the CDR3 is TGTGCCAGCAGCTTAACGCTTCCCACAGATACGCAGTATTTT.

This clone was observed a few times. Being one base from a much bigger clone, this may be a read error. The gene calls are TRBV3-1 and TRBJ2-3; no firm D call. There are 13 residues in the CDR3. Germline values: CDR1 LGHDT, CDR2 YNNKEL (reference sequence). Trimming cost V 3 bases and J 1 base, with 5 bases left between them. Here the CDR3 reads CASSHGGTDTQYF. Here the CDR3 DNA reads TGTGCCAGCAGCCACGGAGGCACAGATACGCAGTATTTT.